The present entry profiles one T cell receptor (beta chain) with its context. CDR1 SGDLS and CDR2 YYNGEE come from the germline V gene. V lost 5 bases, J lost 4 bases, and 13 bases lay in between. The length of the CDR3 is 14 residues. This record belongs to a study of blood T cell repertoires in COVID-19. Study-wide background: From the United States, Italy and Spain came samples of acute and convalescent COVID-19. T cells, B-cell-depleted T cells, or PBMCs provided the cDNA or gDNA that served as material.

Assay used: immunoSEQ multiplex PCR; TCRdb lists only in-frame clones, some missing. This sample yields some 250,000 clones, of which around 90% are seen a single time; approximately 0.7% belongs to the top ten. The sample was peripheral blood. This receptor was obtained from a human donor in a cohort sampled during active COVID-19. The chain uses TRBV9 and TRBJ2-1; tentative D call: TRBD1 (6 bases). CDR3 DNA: TGTGCCAGCAGTGGGGGCCCTATGTACAATGAGCAGTTCTTC. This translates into CASSGGPMYNEQFF.